This is a list of T cell receptor beta chains from one sample in a study of lymphopenia after photon versus proton radiotherapy. Sequenced by immunoSEQ multiplex PCR; TCRdb stores in-frame clones only, minus some. Of 45,000 to 65,000 clones listed, 80% to 95% were seen once; the top ten hold 15% to 20%. The material was peripheral blood, obtained from a patient treated with photon-based radiotherapy. These receptors all come from a woman aged 40 to 50 with cholangiocarcinoma. Each CDR3 is given without its conserved first and last residue.

j_call	v_call	cdr3_aa
TRBJ1-2	TRBV29-1	SAPRGWETGGYT
TRBJ2-5	TRBV30	ACSEGTGEETQY
TRBJ2-5	TRBV18	ASSPGPQETQY
TRBJ1-5	TRBV2	ASTRDSRSGEPQH
TRBJ2-7	TRBV11-2	ASRDQSHYEQY
TRBJ2-5	TRBV19	ASSIGTDTQETQY
TRBJ2-3	TRBV11-3	ASGPGRQSTDTQY
TRBJ2-7	TRBV11-2	ASSTRLAYEQY
TRBJ2-1	TRBV5-8	ASSRTETYNEQF
TRBJ1-1	TRBV5-1	ASSLEDSMNTEAF
TRBJ1-1	TRBV5-1	ASSLSPGRDTEAF
TRBJ1-5	TRBV28	ASSLSGTLQPQH
TRBJ2-7	TRBV5-5	ASSLEQHYEQY
TRBJ2-7	TRBV18	ASSLDGAYEQY
TRBJ2-1	TRBV6-5	ASSYSWRLGNEQF
TRBJ1-4	TRBV12-2	ASRLFRTHEKLF
TRBJ1-2	TRBV11-2	ASSVQVSYGYT
TRBJ1-4	TRBV7-9	ASSSYRDEEKLF